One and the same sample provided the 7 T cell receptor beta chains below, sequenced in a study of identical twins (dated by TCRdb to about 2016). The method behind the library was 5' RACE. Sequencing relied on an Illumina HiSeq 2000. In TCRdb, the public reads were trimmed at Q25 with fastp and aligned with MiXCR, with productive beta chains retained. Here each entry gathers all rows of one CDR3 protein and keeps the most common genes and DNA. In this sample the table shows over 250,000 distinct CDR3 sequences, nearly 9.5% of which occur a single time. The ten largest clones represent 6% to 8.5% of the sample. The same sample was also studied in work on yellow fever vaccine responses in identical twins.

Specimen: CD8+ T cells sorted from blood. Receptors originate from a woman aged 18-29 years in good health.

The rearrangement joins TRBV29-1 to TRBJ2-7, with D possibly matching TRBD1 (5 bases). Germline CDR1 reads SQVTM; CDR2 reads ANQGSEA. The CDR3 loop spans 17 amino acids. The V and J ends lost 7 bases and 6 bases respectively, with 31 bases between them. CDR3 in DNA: TGCAGCGCCAACCGGATCCCGACGGACACTGGGTCAAGCGAGCAGTACTTC. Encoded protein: CSANRIPTDTGSSEQYF.

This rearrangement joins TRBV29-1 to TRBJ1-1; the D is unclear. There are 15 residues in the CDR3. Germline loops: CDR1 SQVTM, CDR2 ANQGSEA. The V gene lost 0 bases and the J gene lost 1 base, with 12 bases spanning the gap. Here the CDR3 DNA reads TGCAGCGTTGAAGATCTGGGCTCACCGAACACTGAAGCTTTCTTT. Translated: CSVEDLGSPNTEAFF.

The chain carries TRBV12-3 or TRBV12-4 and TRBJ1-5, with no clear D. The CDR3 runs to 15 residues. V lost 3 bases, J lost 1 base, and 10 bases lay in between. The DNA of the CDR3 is TGTGCCAGCAGTTTTGGAGCATTGAGCAATCAGCCCCAGCATTTT. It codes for CASSFGALSNQPQHF.

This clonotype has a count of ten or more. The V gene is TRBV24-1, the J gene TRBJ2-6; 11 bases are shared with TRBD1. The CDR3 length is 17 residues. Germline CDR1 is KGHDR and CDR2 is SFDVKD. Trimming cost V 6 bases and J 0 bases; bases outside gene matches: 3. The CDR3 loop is CATSPGQGVSGANVLTF. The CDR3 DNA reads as TGTGCCACCAGTCCGGGACAGGGGGTCTCTGGGGCCAACGTCCTGACTTTC.

The CDR3 bases are TGTGCCAGCAGCTTACTAGCGGGTAAAGATACGCAGTATTTT. Its protein product is CASSLLAGKDTQYF. The J gene is TRBJ2-3, the V gene TRBV7-3; 8 bases fit TRBD2. J lost 5 bases, V lost 2 bases, and 3 bases had no gene match. The V gene's germline CDR1 is SGHTA and CDR2 FQGTGA. The CDR3 is 14 amino acids.

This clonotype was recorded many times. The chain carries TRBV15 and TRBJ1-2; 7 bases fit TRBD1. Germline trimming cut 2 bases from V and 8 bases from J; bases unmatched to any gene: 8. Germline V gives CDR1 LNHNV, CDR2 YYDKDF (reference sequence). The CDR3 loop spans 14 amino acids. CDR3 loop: CATSRPQQGKGYTF. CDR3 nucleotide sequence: TGTGCCACCAGCAGACCCCAACAGGGGAAGGGCTACACCTTC. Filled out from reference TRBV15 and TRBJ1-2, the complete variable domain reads DAMVIQNPRYQVTQFGKPVTLSCSQTLNHNVMYWYQQKSSQAPKLLFHYYDKDFNNEADTPDNFQSRRPNTSFCFLDIRSPGLGDTAMYLCATSRPQQGKGYTFGSGTRLTVV.

The CDR3 here is CASSARQGHYEQYF. Written as DNA, the CDR3 is TGTGCCAGCAGTGCCCGACAGGGGCACTACGAGCAGTACTTC. The chain has TRBV6-1 and TRBJ2-7; 8 nucleotides align to TRBD1. The length of the CDR3 is 14 residues. With V trimmed by 4 bases and J by 3 bases, 5 bases remained unmatched. Germline lookup yields CDR1 MNHNS and CDR2 SASEGT.